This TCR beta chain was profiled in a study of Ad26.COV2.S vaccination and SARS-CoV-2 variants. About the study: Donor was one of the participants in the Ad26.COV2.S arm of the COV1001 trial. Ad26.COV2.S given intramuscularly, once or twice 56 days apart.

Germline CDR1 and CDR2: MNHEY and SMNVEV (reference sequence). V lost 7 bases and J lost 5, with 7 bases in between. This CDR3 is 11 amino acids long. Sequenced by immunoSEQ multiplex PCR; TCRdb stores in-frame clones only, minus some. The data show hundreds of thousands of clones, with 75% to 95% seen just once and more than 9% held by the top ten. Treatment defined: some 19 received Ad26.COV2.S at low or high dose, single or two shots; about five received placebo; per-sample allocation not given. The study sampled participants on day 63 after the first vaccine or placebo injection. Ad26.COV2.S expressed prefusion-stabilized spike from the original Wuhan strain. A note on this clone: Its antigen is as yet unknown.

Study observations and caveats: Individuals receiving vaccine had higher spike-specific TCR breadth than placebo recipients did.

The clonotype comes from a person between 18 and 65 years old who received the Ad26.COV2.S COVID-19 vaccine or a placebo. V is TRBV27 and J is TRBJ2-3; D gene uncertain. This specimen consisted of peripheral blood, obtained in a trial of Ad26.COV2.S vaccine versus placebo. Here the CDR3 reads CASTSGDTQYF. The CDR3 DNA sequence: TGTGCCAGCACCTCGGGAGATACGCAGTATTTT.